This TCR beta chain was obtained from a study of blood T cells in healthy people across ages. Comment on this clonotype: The antigen is unknown.

Points from the study as a whole: Donor CMV status was unknown, possibly confounding expanded clonotype changes. With age, beta diversity per million T cells declined roughly linearly, significantly by approximately 41.

Alongside a J-beta primer mix, a sample-barcoded 5' primer served in a second PCR lasting roughly 6 to 12 cycles. TCRdb reprocessed the 5' RACE reads with MiXCR, giving one entry per CDR3 protein. Here the sample spans 800,000 to 1,300,000 distinct CDR3 sequences, about 25% being singletons. J lost 1 base, V lost 5 bases, and 9 bases had no gene match. Per germline, CDR1 MNHEY and CDR2 SVGAGI. The CDR3 length is 16 residues. Donors were healthy Caucasian individuals from Russia aged roughly 6 to 100. These sequences were also reported in another study, on T cells of mothers and their children.

The chain uses TRBV6-5 and TRBJ1-2; 8 nucleotides align to TRBD1. The sample taken for sequencing was blood. The TCR originated in a girl between 2 and 10 years old in good health. The CDR3 nucleotides are TGTGCCAGCAGTCTACTACAGGGGGTCCGTAACTATGGCTACACCTTC. Its protein product is CASSLLQGVRNYGYTF.